These 29 T cell receptor beta chains were all obtained from the same sample, sequenced in a study of T cells after yellow fever vaccination (dated by TCRdb to between 2018 and 2020). The treatment or condition label of this sample denotes: live attenuated yellow fever vaccine strain. The library came from 5' RACE. These reads were obtained on an Illumina HiSeq 2500. In-frame beta chains were kept once TCRdb had trimmed the public reads at Q25 with fastp and called clones with MiXCR. Identical CDR3 protein sequences are pooled into one entry, listed with their most common genes and DNA. This sample has some 120,000 distinct CDR3 sequences in its table, and roughly 8.9% of those were observed once. The ten biggest clones cover around 25% of the sample. This material consisted of CD8+ T cells sorted from PBMCs, taken 45 days after the yellow fever booster vaccination. Source of these receptors: a man in his thirties or forties who received the YFV17D yellow fever vaccine.

With regard to this clonotype: A much larger clone differs by one base, so this may be a read error. The gene calls are TRBV4-1 and TRBJ2-5, with D perhaps TRBD1 (6 bases). The CDR3 contains 13 residues. V lost 4 bases to trimming and J lost 4 bases, with 10 bases between them. CDR1 and CDR2 (germline): MGHRA, YSYEKL. The CDR3 region has the DNA TGCGCCAGCAGCCCAGGGGTTTTAGAGACCCAGTACTTC. Translated, it gives CASSPGVLETQYF.

This clonotype has a handful of counts. The V and J genes are TRBV7-7 and TRBJ2-1; TRBD2 matches at 9 bases. The length of the CDR3 is 18 residues. With 1 base clipped from V and 0 bases from J, the junction kept 7 bases outside the gene matches. From germline, CDR1 is SSHAT and CDR2 FNYEAQ (reference sequence). CDR3 region: CASSLGRQREDSYNEQFF. The CDR3 nucleotides are TGTGCCAGCAGCTTAGGGCGACAGCGGGAGGACTCCTACAATGAGCAGTTCTTC.

This clonotype has at least ten counts. The chain couples TRBV20-1 to TRBJ2-7; TRBD2 aligns across 8 bases. The CDR3 totals 13 residues. Germline V CDR1 and CDR2: DFQATT, SNEGSKA (reference sequence). With V trimmed by 6 bases and J by 3 bases, 7 bases remained unmatched. CDR3 sequence (DNA): TGCAGTGCGGAGCGGGAGTACCGCTACGAGCAGTACTTC. It encodes CSAEREYRYEQYF.

This clonotype was picked up many times. The V and J genes are TRBV7-8 and TRBJ2-5; perhaps D is TRBD1 or TRBD2 (5 bases each). CDR3 size: 12 residues. The V end was cut by 10 bases, the J end by 5 bases, with 14 bases between. CDR1 is SGHVS and CDR2 is FQNEAQ in the germline V gene. CDR3 DNA: TGTGCCATCCTAAGGTGGGGGGAGACCCAGTACTTC. Protein sequence: CAILRWGETQYF.

The sample holds many counts of this clonotype. The chain recombines TRBV12-3 or TRBV12-4 with TRBJ2-4, with D maybe TRBD2 (7 bases). Between the trimmed V and J ends, which lost 6 bases and 7 bases, there was a span of 19 bases. This CDR3 contains 15 residues. The CDR3 region is CASSVWGGAGNIQYF. Written as DNA, the CDR3 is TGTGCCAGCAGCGTATGGGGGGGGGCTGGGAACATTCAGTACTTC.

This clonotype was counted many times. The gene calls are TRBV7-9 and TRBJ2-7; 7 bases align to TRBD2. V gave up 3 bases and J gave up 4 bases; unmatched junction bases: 6. CDR1 SEHNR and CDR2 FQNEAQ come from the germline V gene (reference sequence). The CDR3 is made up of 14 amino acids. The CDR3 loop is CASSFTSEYYEQYF. The CDR3 bases are TGTGCCAGCAGCTTCACTAGCGAGTATTACGAGCAGTACTTC.

This clonotype came up many times. The chain is built from TRBV7-9 and TRBJ2-1; TRBD2 might be the D (7 bases). The CDR3 length is 14 residues. Between the trimmed V and J ends, which lost 5 bases and 4 bases, there was a span of 12 bases. Germline-derived CDR1 and CDR2 are SEHNR and FQNEAQ (reference sequence). CDR3 residues: CASSGRGAYNEQFF. The CDR3 DNA is TGTGCCAGCAGCGGCCGGGGGGCTTACAATGAGCAGTTCTTC.

The chain couples TRBV24-1 to TRBJ1-1; TRBD1 matches at 8 bases. V shed 0 bases, J shed 7 bases, and the junction held 0 bases outside the gene matches. The CDR3 sequence is 13 residues long. CDR1 and CDR2 (germline): KGHDR, SFDVKD. DNA of the CDR3: TGTGCCACCAGTGATTTGACAGGGGGTGAAGCTTTCTTT. Protein: CATSDLTGGEAFF.

In its sample, this clonotype was seen many times. The rearrangement joins TRBV7-2 to TRBJ2-1, with a possible D match to TRBD2 (5 bases). Germline V gene sequence: CDR1 SGHTA, CDR2 FQGNSA. V lost 6 bases to trimming and J lost 4 bases, with 16 bases between them. The CDR3 is 15 amino acids. CDR3 in amino acids: CASRTIGGTYNEQFF. CDR3 coding DNA: TGTGCCAGCAGGACGATCGGAGGAACGTACAATGAGCAGTTCTTC.

This clonotype showed up many times. CDR3 sequence reads: CAISESGQLAYEQYF. In DNA form, the CDR3 reads TGTGCCATCAGTGAGTCGGGACAGCTAGCCTACGAGCAGTACTTC. This rearrangement joins TRBV10-3 to TRBJ2-7; TRBD1 agrees at 7 bases. V dropped 0 bases and J dropped 2; count of bases not matched to a gene: 4. Germline CDR1 ENHRY, CDR2 SYGVKD. This CDR3 region has 15 residues.

Ten or more counts support this clonotype. This chain links TRBV12-5 with TRBJ2-3, with D unclear. CDR3 size: 14 residues. CDR1 and CDR2 from the germline V gene are LGHNT and FRNRAP. Trimming took off 6 bases at V and 1 base at J, with 11 bases between the two ends. CDR3 sequence: CASGRGPGTDTQYF. Written as DNA, the CDR3 is TGTGCTAGTGGCCGCGGACCAGGCACAGATACGCAGTATTTT.

The rearrangement uses TRBV5-8 and TRBJ2-3, with 9 positions matching TRBD2. Unmatched junction bases numbered 10, after V lost 0 bases and J lost 5 bases. Per the germline V gene, CDR1 is SGHTS and CDR2 is YDEGEE. This CDR3 comprises 17 residues. The CDR3 DNA reads TGTGCCAGCAGCTTGGGGTCTAGCGGGATGATCGTAGATACGCAGTATTTT. Its protein is CASSLGSSGMIVDTQYF. Using reference TRBV5-8 and TRBJ2-3 for the parts outside the CDR3, the full variable domain is EAGVTQSPTHLIKTRGQQATLRCSPISGHTSVYWYQQALGLGLQFLLWYDEGEERNRGNFPPRFSGRQFPNYSSELNVNALELEDSALYLCASSLGSSGMIVDTQYFGPGTRLTVL.

This chain connects TRBV4-2 to TRBJ2-5, with 7 bases aligning to TRBD1. The CDR3 length is 18 residues. The V segment lost 4 bases and the J segment 1 base; nucleotides outside the gene matches: 15. Germline V gene sequence: CDR1 LGHNA, CDR2 YNFKEQ. The CDR3 sequence: CASSLQGPWVPPQETQYF. The CDR3 DNA follows: TGTGCCAGCAGCCTACAGGGGCCCTGGGTGCCGCCCCAAGAGACCCAGTACTTC.

This clonotype was detected only a few times. The chain carries TRBV27 and TRBJ2-3, with D possibly TRBD2 on 5 matching bases. Germline V lookup: CDR1 MNHEY, CDR2 SMNVEV (reference sequence). The CDR3 consists of 13 residues. V was clipped by 3 bases and J by 2 bases, with 6 bases between them. The CDR3 bases are TGTGCCAGCAGTTTTCTAGCCACAGATACGCAGTATTTT. It codes for CASSFLATDTQYF.

This clonotype was picked up many times. This chain links TRBV7-2 with TRBJ2-7; TRBD2 agrees at 9 bases. Germline loops: CDR1 SGHTA, CDR2 FQGNSA. The CDR3 length is 14 residues. V was pared by 2 bases and J by 4 bases, with 3 bases of the junction left unmatched. The CDR3 nucleotides are TGTGCCAGCAGCTTATCTAGCGGGATTTACGAGCAGTACTTC. This codes for CASSLSSGIYEQYF. The variable domain in full, completed from reference TRBV7-2 and TRBJ2-7, reads GAGVSQSPSNKVTEKGKDVELRCDPISGHTALYWYRQSLGQGLEFLIYFQGNSAPDKSGLPSDRFSAERTGGSVSTLTIQRTQQEDSAVYLCASSLSSGIYEQYFGPGTRLTVT.

This clonotype was detected ten times or more. CDR3 DNA sequence: TGCGCCAGCAGCCGAGAAGGGACAGGGGGATACAATGAGCAGTTCTTC. It specifies CASSREGTGGYNEQFF. This chain joins TRBV4-1 and TRBJ2-1, with 11 bases matching TRBD1. Per germline, CDR1 MGHRA and CDR2 YSYEKL. Unmatched junction bases numbered 6, after V lost 4 bases and J lost 4 bases. CDR3 length: 16 amino acids.

The chain joins TRBV7-2 to TRBJ2-1; 12 positions agree with TRBD1. CDR1 SGHTA and CDR2 FQGNSA come from the germline V gene. The CDR3 spans 21 residues. Losses at the gene ends were 0 bases for V and 10 bases for J; bases not matched to a gene: 22. The CDR3 DNA is TGTGCCAGCAGCTTAGCGGGGTCCGGGACAGGGGGCATAGGGTCGGGTTGGGAGCAGTTCTTC. Translation gives CASSLAGSGTGGIGSGWEQFF.

This clonotype was observed at least ten times. The chain employs TRBV6-2 or TRBV6-3 and TRBJ2-1; 9 nucleotides agree with TRBD2. The CDR3 sequence is 13 residues long. After removal of 7 bases from V and 7 bases from J, the junction contained 5 bases not matched to a gene. Germline V gene sequence: CDR1 MNHEY, CDR2 SVGEGT. CDR3 protein: CASTWTSENEQFF. The DNA of the CDR3 is TGTGCCAGCACCTGGACTAGCGAAAATGAGCAGTTCTTC.

In this sample, this clonotype turned up many times. The V call is TRBV6-5, the J call TRBJ2-5; 7 nucleotides line up with TRBD2. The trim removed 2 bases at V and 2 bases at J, leaving 5 bases unmatched. Germline CDR1 reads MNHEY; CDR2 reads SVGAGI. The CDR3 length is 15 residues. The CDR3 reads CASSYGPGLQETQYF. CDR3 nucleotide sequence: TGTGCCAGCAGTTACGGCCCGGGACTACAAGAGACCCAGTACTTC.

The V and J genes are TRBV29-1 and TRBJ1-2, with D perhaps TRBD1 (6 bases). The V gene lost 0 bases and the J gene lost 5 bases, with 13 bases spanning the gap. Germline-derived CDR1 and CDR2 are SQVTM and ANQGSEA. The CDR3 length is 14 residues. CDR3 loop: CSVEDRGQAYGYTF. CDR3 DNA: TGCAGCGTTGAAGATCGGGGGCAGGCTTATGGCTACACCTTC. Together with reference TRBV29-1 and TRBJ1-2, the CDR3 gives the full variable domain: SAVISQKPSRDICQRGTSLTIQCQVDSQVTMMFWYRQQPGQSLTLIATANQGSEATYESGFVIDKFPISRPNLTFSTLTVSNMSPEDSSIYLCSVEDRGQAYGYTFGSGTRLTVV.

This clonotype was detected ten times or more. This chain joins TRBV12-3 or TRBV12-4 and TRBJ2-2; D gene ambiguous. V was trimmed by 1 base and J by 6 bases, leaving 12 bases between them. The CDR3 sequence is 15 residues long. CDR3 loop: CASSLGPPAAGELFF. The CDR3 nucleotides read TGTGCCAGCAGTTTAGGTCCCCCCGCGGCCGGGGAGCTGTTTTTT.

This clonotype was counted at least ten times. J is TRBJ2-7 and V is TRBV29-1; D is unresolved. The CDR3 runs to 13 residues. Germline V gene data show CDR1 as SQVTM and CDR2 as ANQGSEA. V was cut by 4 bases and J by 3 bases, with 13 bases left in between. The DNA of the CDR3 is TGCAGCGTTGTGAGCAGTACAAACTACGAGCAGTACTTC. Its translation is CSVVSSTNYEQYF.

V is TRBV12-3 or TRBV12-4 and J is TRBJ1-5; D is ambiguous. The V gene lost 8 bases and the J gene lost 0 bases, with 11 bases spanning the gap. The CDR3 covers 14 residues. The chain's CDR3 is CASGWSYSNQPQHF. Written as DNA, the CDR3 is TGTGCCAGCGGATGGAGTTATAGCAATCAGCCCCAGCATTTT.

This clonotype has a handful of counts. The rearrangement joins TRBV4-3 to TRBJ2-1, with TRBD2 matching 12 bases. CDR1 is LGHNA, CDR2 YSLEER, per germline. J was trimmed by 8 bases and V by 1 base; bases with no gene match: 9. The CDR3 extends over 17 amino acids. The CDR3: CASSQGALAGGLDEQFF. The CDR3 DNA sequence: TGCGCCAGCAGCCAAGGGGCTCTAGCGGGAGGGCTTGATGAGCAGTTCTTC.

This chain joins TRBV11-2 and TRBJ2-1; D ambiguous. Germline V gene data show CDR1 as SGHAT and CDR2 as FQNNGV. This CDR3 spans 18 amino acids. Deletions cut 1 base from V and 0 bases from J, with 16 bases between. The CDR3 sequence is CASSLVVDLSSSYNEQFF. The CDR3 DNA follows: TGTGCCAGCAGCTTAGTTGTCGACTTGTCGAGCTCCTACAATGAGCAGTTCTTC. Supplemented by reference TRBV11-2 and TRBJ2-1, the full variable domain reads EAGVAQSPRYKIIEKRQSVAFWCNPISGHATLYWYQQILGQGPKLLIQFQNNGVVDDSQLPKDRFSAERLKGVDSTLKIQPAKLEDSAVYLCASSLVVDLSSSYNEQFFGPGTRLTVL.

This clonotype came up many times. The chain joins TRBV7-9 to TRBJ2-3, with 7 bases fitting TRBD2. V trimming: 1 base; J trimming: 7 bases; junction bases outside the gene matches: 5. The CDR3 is 14 residues long. From germline, CDR1 is SEHNR and CDR2 FQNEAQ (reference sequence). Here the CDR3 reads CASSLGSGTNTQYF. The CDR3 coding sequence is TGTGCCAGCAGCTTAGGAAGCGGGACGAATACGCAGTATTTT.

In its sample, this clonotype was seen many times. The chain links TRBV29-1 to TRBJ2-1, with 10 bases aligning to TRBD2. Trimming took 6 bases from V and 6 from J; bases not matched to a gene: 17. This CDR3 has 17 residues. Germline assignment: CDR1 SQVTM and CDR2 ANQGSEA. The CDR3 here is CSVLLTIAGGRLNEQFF. CDR3 nucleotide sequence: TGCAGCGTCCTGCTCACTATAGCGGGAGGAAGGCTCAATGAGCAGTTCTTC.

This clonotype was seen repeatedly, ten times or more. The chain employs TRBV30 and TRBJ1-1, with TRBD1 matching over 7 bases. This CDR3 contains 17 residues. The J segment lost 0 bases and the V segment lost 1 base, leaving 11 bases of the junction unmatched. Germline V gives CDR1 GTSNPN, CDR2 SVGIG (reference sequence). The CDR3 DNA is TGTGCCTGGAGTGCGACTTACAGGGGAGGTATGAACACTGAAGCTTTCTTT. It specifies CAWSATYRGGMNTEAFF.

Ten or more counts support this clonotype. The V and J genes are TRBV6-1 and TRBJ2-3, with TRBD2 matching 11 bases. V was clipped by 5 bases and J by 5 bases; unmatched bases: 9. Per germline, CDR1 MNHNS and CDR2 SASEGT. This CDR3 has 16 residues. CDR3 protein: CASSTPTSGVEDTQYF. The CDR3 region has the DNA TGTGCCAGCAGTACACCGACTAGCGGGGTCGAAGATACGCAGTATTTT.